A single sample is the source of the 19 T cell receptor beta chains below, sequenced in a study of neoadjuvant anti-PD-1 for oral cavity cancer. Generated by immunoSEQ multiplex PCR, the TCRdb table keeps only in-frame clones and is missing some. The sample lists roughly 13,000 clones; 70% to 80% were seen once. The material was PBMCs, obtained before nivolumab (anti-PD-1) treatment. All receptors come from a person between 35 and 79 years old with oral cavity squamous cell carcinoma.

A single count supports this clone. The chain links TRBV7-7 to TRBJ2-2; no firm D call. Trimming stripped 1 base from V and 3 bases from J, with 9 bases between. Germline lookup yields CDR1 SSHAT and CDR2 FNYEAQ (reference sequence). The CDR3 spans 15 residues. The DNA for the CDR3 is TGTGCCAGCAGCTTAGGGACCCCTTACACCGGGGAGCTGTTTTTT. Amino acids: CASSLGTPYTGELFF.

This clone appeared a few times. This sequence joins TRBV30 and TRBJ1-3, with TRBD1 matching over 7 bases. From germline, CDR1 is GTSNPN and CDR2 SVGIG (reference sequence). The CDR3 totals 12 residues. V shed 2 bases and J 8 bases; nucleotides not matched to a gene: 3. The CDR3 DNA reads TGTGCCTGGAGTCAGGGGGTAGACACCATATATTTT. Translation: CAWSQGVDTIYF. The full variable domain, rest sourced from reference TRBV30 and TRBJ1-3, is SQTIHQWPATLVQPVGSPLSLECTVEGTSNPNLYWYRQAAGRGLQLLFYSVGIGQISSEVPQNLSASRPQDRQFILSSKKLLLSDSGFYLCAWSQGVDTIYFGEGSWLTVV.

The table lists this clone with a few counts. The V call is TRBV11-3, the J call TRBJ1-1; D ambiguous. The CDR3 runs 16 residues. In germline, CDR1 is SGHNT, CDR2 YENEEA. Between the trimmed V and J ends, which lost 0 bases and 3 bases, there was a span of 14 bases. The CDR3 loop is CASSLDIRVGDTEAFF. CDR3 in DNA: TGTGCCAGCAGCTTAGATATCCGGGTAGGCGACACTGAAGCTTTCTTT. The complete variable domain, with remaining parts taken from reference TRBV11-3 and TRBJ1-1, reads EAGVVQSPRYKIIEKKQPVAFWCNPISGHNTLYWYLQNLGQGPELLIRYENEEAVDDSQLPKDRFSAERLKGVDSTLKIQPAELGDSAVYLCASSLDIRVGDTEAFFGQGTRLTVV.

The chain recombines TRBV6-6 with TRBJ1-2; the D gene is possibly TRBD1 (6 bases). V gave up 7 bases and J gave up 0 bases, with 12 bases separating them. CDR1 is MNHNY, CDR2 SVGAGI, per germline (reference sequence). This CDR3 is built from 14 residues. The CDR3 sequence: CASTKDRANYGYTF. The CDR3 coding sequence is TGTGCCAGCACCAAGGACAGAGCTAACTATGGCTACACCTTC.

The chain combines TRBV4-1 with TRBJ2-5; 14 nucleotides line up with TRBD2. The CDR3 runs to 15 residues. V trimming: 4 bases; J trimming: 7 bases; junction bases outside the gene matches: 5. Germline lookup yields CDR1 MGHRA and CDR2 YSYEKL. Written as DNA, the CDR3 is TGCGCCAGCAGCCTGGGACTAGCGGGAGTCGGGACCCAGTACTTC. Translating gives CASSLGLAGVGTQYF.

This clone has just a few counts. The V call is TRBV7-8, the J call TRBJ2-7; D gene ambiguous. CDR1 SGHVS and CDR2 FQNEAQ come from the germline V gene. With 5 bases removed from V and 6 bases from J, the gap between germline ends came to 14 bases. The length of the CDR3 is 13 residues. CDR3 sequence reads: CASSINALAEQYF. The CDR3, as DNA: TGTGCCAGCAGCATAAACGCCCTCGCCGAGCAGTACTTC.

The chain is built from TRBV2 and TRBJ1-1; 8 bases align to TRBD1. The CDR3 loop spans 15 amino acids. Germline CDR1 reads SNHLY; CDR2 reads FYNNEI. V was pared by 3 bases and J by 2 bases, with 5 bases of the junction left unmatched. CDR3 sequence reads: CASSDRPGGNTEAFF. As DNA, the CDR3 is TGTGCCAGCAGTGACCGACCAGGGGGCAACACTGAAGCTTTCTTT. The full variable domain, in which reference TRBV2 and TRBJ1-1 provide the parts outside the CDR3, is EPEVTQTPSHQVTQMGQEVILRCVPISNHLYFYWYRQILGQKVEFLVSFYNNEISEKSEIFDDQFSVERPDGSNFTLKIRSTKLEDSAMYFCASSDRPGGNTEAFFGQGTRLTVV.

Here the CDR3 DNA reads TGTGCCAGCAGCGAGGGCGGTAGCGGGAGTCTAAAGACCCAGTACTTC. It is translated as CASSEGGSGSLKTQYF. The J gene is TRBJ2-5, the V gene TRBV7-3; 9 bases line up with TRBD2. In germline, CDR1 is SGHTA, CDR2 FQGTGA. The CDR3 length is 16 residues. V was clipped by 5 bases and J by 6 bases; unmatched bases: 13.

The chain links TRBV4-1 to TRBJ2-5; TRBD1 is a possible D gene (5 bases). V was trimmed by 4 bases and J by 2 bases, leaving 11 bases between them. The CDR3 runs 14 residues. Germline V gene sequence: CDR1 MGHRA, CDR2 YSYEKL. The CDR3 spells CASSRNRLQETQYF. The CDR3 DNA reads as TGCGCCAGCAGCCGAAACAGGCTTCAAGAGACCCAGTACTTC.

The V and J genes are TRBV19 and TRBJ1-6, with D possibly matching TRBD1 (6 bases). CDR1 and CDR2 (germline): LNHDA, SQIVND (reference sequence). Trimming took off 9 bases at V and 0 bases at J, with 12 bases between the two ends. The CDR3 has 15 residues. Here the CDR3 DNA reads TGTGCCAGCCAAACAGGGAGCTCCTATAATTCACCCCTCCACTTT. It is translated as CASQTGSSYNSPLHF.

CDR3 sequence: CSVRTGLAGYEQFF. The CDR3, as DNA: TGCAGCGTCCGCACAGGACTAGCGGGTTATGAGCAGTTCTTC. The V and J genes are TRBV29-1 and TRBJ2-1, with 11 bases that match TRBD2. J gave up 8 bases and V 6 bases, and 9 bases lay outside the gene matches. This CDR3 contains 14 residues. Germline-derived CDR1 and CDR2 are SQVTM and ANQGSEA.

The V call is TRBV5-1, the J call TRBJ2-1; D not resolved. In germline, CDR1 is SGHRS, CDR2 YFSETQ. Trimming shortened V by 4 bases and J by 6 bases, and 17 bases separated the two germline ends. CDR3 size: 15 residues. This CDR3 reads CASSPTIANFNEQFF. The CDR3 nucleotides are TGCGCCAGCAGCCCGACAATTGCAAATTTCAATGAGCAGTTCTTC. The full variable domain, its missing parts supplied by reference TRBV5-1 and TRBJ2-1, is KAGVTQTPRYLIKTRGQQVTLSCSPISGHRSVSWYQQTPGQGLQFLFEYFSETQRNKGNFPGRFSGRQFSNSRSEMNVSTLELGDSALYLCASSPTIANFNEQFFGPGTRLTVL.

CDR3 protein: CATSRHVATNEKLFF. The CDR3 nucleotides are TGTGCCACCAGCAGACATGTCGCAACTAATGAAAAACTGTTTTTT. The chain employs TRBV15 and TRBJ1-4, with D hard to call. The germline CDR1 and CDR2 sequences are LNHNV and YYDKDF (reference sequence). The CDR3 is 15 amino acids. The V end lost 2 bases, the J end lost 0 bases, and 7 bases lay between the germline ends.

In this sample, this clone turned up once. V and J are TRBV2 and TRBJ2-1; D perhaps matches TRBD1 (6 bases). This CDR3 has 15 residues. Trimming took off 6 bases at V and 6 bases at J, with 18 bases between the two ends. Germline V gene sequence: CDR1 SNHLY, CDR2 FYNNEI. CDR3 amino acids: CASRGLGAVGNEQFF. CDR3 sequence (DNA): TGTGCCAGCAGAGGATTGGGGGCTGTAGGCAATGAGCAGTTCTTC. The full variable domain, in which reference TRBV2 and TRBJ2-1 provide the parts outside the CDR3, is EPEVTQTPSHQVTQMGQEVILRCVPISNHLYFYWYRQILGQKVEFLVSFYNNEISEKSEIFDDQFSVERPDGSNFTLKIRSTKLEDSAMYFCASRGLGAVGNEQFFGPGTRLTVL.

This sequence joins TRBV19 and TRBJ2-1, with a weak D call TRBD1 (6 bases). CDR1 is LNHDA, CDR2 SQIVND, per germline (reference sequence). Trimming pared 2 bases from V and 9 bases from J, leaving 20 bases between. The CDR3 consists of 16 residues. The CDR3 loop is CASSIFVSGEGSEQFF. The CDR3 DNA sequence: TGTGCCAGTAGTATATTCGTGTCAGGGGAAGGGAGTGAGCAGTTCTTC.

The chain has TRBV9 and TRBJ1-1, with TRBD1 as a possible D gene (5 bases). Between the trimmed V and J ends, which lost 3 bases and 9 bases, there was a span of 18 bases. Germline V gives CDR1 SGDLS, CDR2 YYNGEE. The CDR3 spans 14 residues. The CDR3 spells CASSEGRVEEKAFF. Here the CDR3 DNA reads TGTGCCAGCAGCGAGGGGAGGGTAGAAGAGAAAGCTTTCTTT.

The rearrangement uses TRBV4-1 and TRBJ1-3, with a possible D match to TRBD1 (5 bases). Trimming removed 0 bases at V and 4 bases at J, with 19 bases between. This CDR3 has 18 amino acids. Germline assignment: CDR1 MGHRA and CDR2 YSYEKL. The CDR3 coding sequence is TGCGCCAGCAGCCAAGATCTAGACAGCAGGCACGCGGGAAACACCATATATTTT. Protein: CASSQDLDSRHAGNTIYF.

The sample holds a few counts of this clone. The V call is TRBV7-3, the J call TRBJ1-3; D is perhaps TRBD1 (5 bases). The CDR3 contains 17 residues. Germline values: CDR1 SGHTA, CDR2 FQGTGA. Trimming removed 0 bases at V and 8 bases at J, with 20 bases between. The DNA for the CDR3 is TGTGCCAGCAGCTTAACGGGGGACGTAGGCAAGCGGGACACCATATATTTT. It is translated as CASSLTGDVGKRDTIYF.

This clone turned up a few times. The CDR3 here is CAWSTPRLGWGYGYTF. The CDR3 nucleotides read TGTGCCTGGAGTACCCCCCGCTTGGGGTGGGGCTATGGCTACACCTTC. V is TRBV30 and J is TRBJ1-2; no firm D call. Trimming shortened V by 2 bases and J by 4 bases, and 20 bases separated the two germline ends. This CDR3 has 16 amino acids. Germline assignment: CDR1 GTSNPN and CDR2 SVGIG (reference sequence).